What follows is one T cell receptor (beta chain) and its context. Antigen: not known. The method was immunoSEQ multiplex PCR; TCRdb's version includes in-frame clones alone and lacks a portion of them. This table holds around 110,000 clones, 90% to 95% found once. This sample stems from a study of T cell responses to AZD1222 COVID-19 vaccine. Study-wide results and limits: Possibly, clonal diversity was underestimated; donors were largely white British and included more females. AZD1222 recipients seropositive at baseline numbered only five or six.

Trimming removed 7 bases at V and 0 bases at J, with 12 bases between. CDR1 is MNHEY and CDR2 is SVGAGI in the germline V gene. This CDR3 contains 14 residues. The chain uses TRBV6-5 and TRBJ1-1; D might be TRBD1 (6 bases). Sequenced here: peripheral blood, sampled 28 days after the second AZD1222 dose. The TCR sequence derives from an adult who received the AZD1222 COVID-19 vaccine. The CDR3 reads CASTSDSMNTEAFF. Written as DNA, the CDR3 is TGTGCCAGCACCTCGGACAGCATGAACACTGAAGCTTTCTTT.